This T cell receptor beta chain originates from a study of a mutant IDH1 vaccine in newly diagnosed glioma. Overall study: With temozolomide cycles, or 4-6 weeks after radiotherapy alone, vaccination was started.

On this clone itself: Its cognate antigen is unknown.

Only in-frame clones appear in the TCRdb table, and some are missing; sequencing was by immunoSEQ multiplex PCR. Of some 30,000 clones in the sample, 60% to 80% are singletons; the top ten hold approximately 25%. Trimming took 0 bases from V and 0 from J, leaving 12 bases between them. CDR1 is LGHNA and CDR2 is YNFKEQ in the germline V gene. This CDR3 has 16 amino acids. Time point of the sample: week 11, during vaccination. The vaccine gave 300 ug of a 20-mer mutant IDH1 peptide subcutaneously per dose. This chain uses TRBV4-2 with TRBJ2-7; D unresolved. The source material was PBMCs, sampled from a glioma patient whose treatment included an IDH1 peptide vaccine. The TCR sequence derives from a man aged 30 to 45 with glioma. As DNA, the CDR3 is TGTGCCAGCAGCCAAGACGCGACTTTAAGCTCCTACGAGCAGTACTTC. It yields the protein CASSQDATLSSYEQYF.